This T cell receptor (beta chain) derives from a study of blood T cell repertoires in COVID-19. Overall study: T cells, B-cell-depleted T cells, or PBMCs provided the cDNA or gDNA that served as material.

In the source study's methods: Reference gene primer amplification in the assay estimated nucleated cell counts. Libraries were prepared by immunoSEQ multiplex PCR; TCRdb keeps only in-frame clonotypes and omits some of them. D and trimming were read from the DNA, whereas the V and J calls and clone size are those reported in that table. This table has about 52,000 clones, more than 80% appearing once. This clone was seen only a few times. Trimming took 3 bases from V and 6 from J, leaving 6 bases between them. Per the germline V gene, CDR1 is SGDLS and CDR2 is YYNGEE. CDR3 length: 12 amino acids. The chain is built from TRBV9 and TRBJ2-2; D gene unclear. This TCR was recovered from a human donor in a cohort sampled during active COVID-19. The sample consisted of peripheral blood. The DNA for the CDR3 is TGTGCCAGCAGCGCTATGGCCGGGGAGCTGTTTTTT. As protein: CASSAMAGELFF.